This T cell receptor beta chain was profiled in a study of cytomegalovirus exposure and HLA in healthy donors. Regarding the study as a whole: Clonal expansion, a later analysis showed, was greater in HLA-associated TCR beta chains than in equally common others. CMV serostatus was the only immune exposure information that was available. It was 150 to 200 TCR beta chains that were listed as cytomegalovirus-associated.

Trimming removed 5 bases at V and 0 bases at J, with 11 bases between. The CDR3 has 15 amino acids. In germline, CDR1 is SNHLY, CDR2 FYNNEI. A note on this clone: Its antigen is unidentified.

Though probably carrying unrecorded immune exposures, donors were nominally healthy at sampling. Primers: 60 Vbeta forward and 13 Jbeta reverse. Sequenced by immunoSEQ multiplex PCR; TCRdb stores in-frame clones only, minus some. The sample holds approximately 100,000 clones, 71% seen once. This clonotype originated in a female donor in good health and CMV-seronegative. Sequences were obtained from PBMCs. The V and J genes are TRBV2 and TRBJ2-4; possible D gene TRBD1, 6 bases. The CDR3 coding sequence is TGTGCCAGCAGTAGGGACACCATAGCCAAAAACATTCAGTACTTC. Protein: CASSRDTIAKNIQYF.